Sequencing of this T cell receptor (beta chain) was carried out in a study of T-cell memory formation after mild COVID-19. In its sample, this clonotype was seen a few times. Each CDR3 protein is one row after TCRdb ran MiXCR on the 5' RACE reads. The sample lists some 160,000 distinct CDR3 sequences; roughly 28% were seen once. The receptor comes from an adult woman who had mild COVID-19 (a few samples of this study predate the infection). Cell type and time point are not known. The material sequenced was PBMCs or a T cell subset sorted from them (not recorded which).

Here the CDR3 DNA reads TGTGCCAGTAAAACTAGCGGGATAAACACCGGGGAGCTGTTTTTT. Its protein product is CASKTSGINTGELFF. The J gene is TRBJ2-2, the V gene TRBV19; 10 bases line up with TRBD2. The germline CDR1 and CDR2 sequences are LNHDA and SQIVND (reference sequence). After removal of 7 bases from V and 2 bases from J, the junction contained 4 bases not matched to a gene. The CDR3 length is 15 residues. The full variable domain, completed using reference TRBV19 and TRBJ2-2, is DGGITQSPKYLFRKEGQNVTLSCEQNLNHDAMYWYRQDPGQGLRLIYYSQIVNDFQKGDIAEGYSVSREKKESFPLTVTSAQKNPTAFYLCASKTSGINTGELFFGEGSRLTVL.